The 8 T cell receptor beta chains below were found in one sample sequenced in a study of T cells in Graves' hyperthyroidism and ophthalmopathy. Using RNA transcripts as the source, TCR beta CDR3 regions were amplified. HTBI primers were used for first-round RT-PCR of the TCR CDR3. MiXCR, run by TCRdb on the multiplex PCR reads, gives a single entry per CDR3 protein. The sample consists of some 300,000 distinct CDR3 sequences, approximately 19% of them appearing once. The sequenced sample was blood. The receptors were gathered from a man in his fifties or sixties with Graves' ophthalmopathy.

The genes are TRBV7-3 and TRBJ1-1; no clear D. Trimming cost V 6 bases and J 7 bases, with 15 bases left between them. The V gene's germline CDR1 is SGHTA and CDR2 FQGTGA. CDR3 length: 13 amino acids. Here the CDR3 reads CASSYKTGNEAFF. The CDR3 DNA is TGTGCCAGCAGTTATAAGACGGGGAATGAAGCTTTCTTT.

The chain joins TRBV13 to TRBJ2-7; perhaps TRBD2 as D (5 bases). The length of the CDR3 is 14 residues. Germline CDR1 is PRHDT and CDR2 is FYEKMQ (reference sequence). V shed 2 bases and J shed 3 bases, with 11 bases lying between them. CDR3 bases: TGTGCCAGCAGCTTATTCGGGAACAACTACGAGCAGTACTTC. Translation gives CASSLFGNNYEQYF.

At least ten counts were recorded for this clonotype. The rearrangement joins TRBV7-3 to TRBJ2-7; 12 bases fit TRBD2. The V gene end was trimmed by 5 bases and the J gene end by 2 bases; junction bases not matched to a gene: 10. CDR1 and CDR2 (germline): SGHTA, FQGTGA. This CDR3 is built from 17 residues. Written as DNA, the CDR3 is TGTGCCAGCAGCCCCCCACCTAGCGGGAGGGCAACCTACGAGCAGTACTTC. Translating gives CASSPPPSGRATYEQYF. The full variable domain, completed using reference TRBV7-3 and TRBJ2-7, is GAGVSQTPSNKVTEKGKYVELRCDPISGHTALYWYRQSLGQGPEFLIYFQGTGAADDSGLPNDRFFAVRPEGSVSTLKIQRTERGDSAVYLCASSPPPSGRATYEQYFGPGTRLTVT.

This chain uses TRBV14 with TRBJ1-5, with D tentatively TRBD1 (6 bases). V lost 4 bases and J lost 7, with 32 bases in between. Germline lookup yields CDR1 SGHDN and CDR2 FVKESK. The CDR3 totals 20 residues. CDR3 in amino acids: CASSPTGRGTDRFRGQPQHF. The CDR3 coding sequence is TGTGCCAGCAGCCCCACTGGGAGGGGGACGGACCGATTCAGGGGACAGCCCCAGCATTTT.

Only a few counts were recorded for this clonotype. V and J are TRBV5-1 and TRBJ1-1, with D unresolved. This CDR3 has 14 amino acids. CDR1 is SGHRS and CDR2 is YFSETQ in the germline V gene. Trimming removed 4 bases at V and 2 bases at J, with 12 bases between. CDR3 loop: CASSPQEINTEAFF. The CDR3 coding sequence is TGCGCCAGCAGCCCGCAGGAGATTAACACTGAAGCTTTCTTT.

This chain connects TRBV11-1 to TRBJ1-2; 8 bases map to TRBD1. Germline CDR1 reads SGHAT; CDR2 reads FQDESV (reference sequence). There are 14 residues in the CDR3. Trimming removed 2 bases from V and 5 bases from J; junction bases left unmatched: 4. In DNA, the CDR3 is TGTGCCAGCAGCTTACCGGGACAGGTATATGGCTACACCTTC. This sequence encodes CASSLPGQVYGYTF.

CDR3 nucleotides: TGCAGTGCCACTCTACGAGGGACTGGGGCCAACGTCCTGACTTTC. It translates to CSATLRGTGANVLTF. The genes are TRBV20-1 and TRBJ2-6; D might be TRBD2 (5 bases). V lost 6 bases and J lost 2, with 14 bases in between. In germline, CDR1 is DFQATT, CDR2 SNEGSKA (reference sequence). This CDR3 is 15 amino acids long.

This clonotype has just a few counts. This chain uses TRBV19 with TRBJ2-3; 7 bases match TRBD2. The ends lost 2 bases at V and 2 bases at J; junction bases unmatched: 7. In germline, CDR1 is LNHDA, CDR2 SQIVND (reference sequence). There are 16 residues in the CDR3. The CDR3 is CASSIRTGGLTDTQYF. Here the CDR3 DNA reads TGTGCCAGTAGTATAAGAACGGGAGGACTCACAGATACGCAGTATTTT.